The present TCR beta chain was sequenced within a study of cytomegalovirus exposure and HLA in healthy donors. Losses at the gene ends were 7 bases for V and 9 bases for J; bases not matched to a gene: 8. There are 14 residues in the CDR3. From germline, CDR1 is LNHDA and CDR2 SQIVND (reference sequence). Primers: 60 Vbeta forward and 13 Jbeta reverse. Some clones are missing from TCRdb's copy, which holds only in-frame ones; the method was immunoSEQ multiplex PCR. This sample has roughly 100,000 clones, with 70% to 90% found just once. This TCR came from a man aged 35-49 years in good health and CMV-seronegative. The chain couples TRBV19 to TRBJ1-5; 11 bases agree with TRBD1. The sequencing sample was made of PBMCs. CDR3 bases: TGTGCCAGTACCACCGGGACAGGGGGAGGGCCCCAGCATTTT. Translating gives CASTTGTGGGPQHF.